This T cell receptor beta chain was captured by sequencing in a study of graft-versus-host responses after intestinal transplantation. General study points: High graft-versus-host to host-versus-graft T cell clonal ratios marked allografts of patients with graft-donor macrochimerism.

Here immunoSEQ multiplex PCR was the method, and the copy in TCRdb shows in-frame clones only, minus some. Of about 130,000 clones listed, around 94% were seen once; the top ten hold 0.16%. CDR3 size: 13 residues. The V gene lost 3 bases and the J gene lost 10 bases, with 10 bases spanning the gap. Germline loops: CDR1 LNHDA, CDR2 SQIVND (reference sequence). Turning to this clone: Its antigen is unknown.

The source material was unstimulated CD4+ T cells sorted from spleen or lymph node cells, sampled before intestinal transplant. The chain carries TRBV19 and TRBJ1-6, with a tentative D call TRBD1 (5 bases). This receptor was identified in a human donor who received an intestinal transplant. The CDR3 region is CASSMRGSSPLHF. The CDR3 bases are TGTGCCAGTAGTATGAGGGGAAGCTCACCCCTCCACTTT.